What follows describes a single TCR beta chain. Its specific antigen is unknown. Base qualities are missing; no much larger clone stands one base away. RNA was extracted using the RNeasy kit, and about 0.5 to 1 microgram was reverse transcribed with random hexamers. TCR beta CDR3 regions were amplified with the immunoSEQ multiplex PCR assay covering 54 Vbeta and 13 Jbeta segments. PCR amplification bias was corrected by using a synthetic template baseline for primer optimization and computational correction. Under the source paper's analysis protocol: Reads were assigned to V, D and J genes according to IMGT and analyzed in immunoSEQ Analyzer, with only productive sequences retained. To calculate clonality, Shannon entropy was normalized by log2 of the number of productive unique sequences and then subtracted from one. Public and private clones were assessed among the 100 most prevalent clones of each patient and control. Clones were defined as Susac-specific when absent from the healthy and MS cohorts, from approximately 1,100 published viral clones and from other ImmuneACCESS disease sequences. TCRdb reprocessed the public reads (quality trimming at Q25 with fastp, clone calling with MiXCR) and kept in-frame beta chains. Entries are consolidated by CDR3 protein sequence, retaining the most common genes and DNA. The V and J calls and clone size are TCRdb's, not the authors'. Counted in this sample were under 250,000 distinct CDR3 sequences; around 95% of them appeared once. The leading ten clones occupy about 0.071% of the sample.

High-throughput TCR beta sequencing profiled peripheral blood CD8+ and CD4+ T cells from healthy donors, Susac syndrome patients and multiple sclerosis patients. Treatment-naive patients with stable or active relapsing-remitting disease fulfilling revised McDonald criteria were used as multiple sclerosis controls. Bulk CD8+ and CD4+ T cells were purified by magnetic negative isolation, while CD8+ TEMRA cells were enriched using FACS. Blood was collected in EDTA tubes and processed within 24 hours, with PBMCs isolated through density gradient centrifugation. PBMCs intended for TCR sequencing were cryopreserved in liquid nitrogen and thawed later in a water bath at 37 degrees C. The sorted or isolated CD4+, CD8+ and CD8+ TEMRA cells had a purity of 90% or higher. This specimen comes from a study of CD8 T cells in Susac syndrome (dated by TCRdb to the late 2010s). About the full investigation: Whether CD8+ T cell activation and differentiation in Susac syndrome was antigen driven was tested using repertoire sequencing. Points the paper makes about the study in general: The number of individuals in the TCR sequencing and HLA analysis was recognized as being relatively small.

The sequence was collected from a human donor with multiple sclerosis. Sequencing was carried out using CD4+ T cells from PBMCs.

The CDR3 sequence is CSGGGDGGYTF. The DNA sequence is as follows: TGCAGCGGCGGAGGGGATGGGGGCTACACCTTC. The chain is made from TRBV29-1 and TRBJ1-2, with TRBD1 tentatively as D gene (5 bases match). The germline V gene yields SQVTM for CDR1 and ANQGSEA for CDR2. The CDR3 sequence holds 11 residues, the cysteine and phenylalanine included. Only the CDR3 portion is preserved as DNA: 33 bases, with reading frame beginning at the first base. V is shortened by 7 bases, J by 8 bases, and the region joining them spans 14 bases.